These 17 T cell receptor beta chains came from one sample sequenced in a study of blood T cell repertoires in COVID-19 (dated by TCRdb to 2020 to 2021). Library preparation was by the immunoSEQ multiplex PCR assay. TCRdb carries this immuneACCESS record with in-frame sequences only. Its versions omit some clonotypes, under half of them owing to an unresolved V gene in the studies checked, with the rest unexplained. The sample table lists around 120,000 clones, around 78% of them with a count of one. Of the sample, under 3% is held by the ten largest clones. Specimen: peripheral blood. The receptor source for this set is a man between 65 and 80 years old with acute or convalescent COVID-19.

The rearrangement uses TRBV20-1 and TRBJ2-7; D might be TRBD2 (5 bases). Between the trimmed V and J ends, which lost 7 bases and 1 base, there was a span of 20 bases. There are 15 residues in the CDR3. Germline lookup yields CDR1 DFQATT and CDR2 SNEGSKA (reference sequence). The CDR3 nucleotides are TGCAGTGTTATTGATCAGCGGAGCCAATCCTACGAGCAGTACTTC. Translation: CSVIDQRSQSYEQYF.

As DNA, the CDR3 is TGTGCCAGCAGCGTAGATACAGGAGTTAACTATGGCTACACCTTC. It specifies CASSVDTGVNYGYTF. The chain carries TRBV9 and TRBJ1-2; D might be TRBD1 (5 bases). Germline CDR1 and CDR2: SGDLS and YYNGEE. The CDR3 contains 15 residues. Trimming stripped 0 bases from V and 1 base from J, with 10 bases between.

The chain's CDR3 is CASSSRQGIRAFF. Written as DNA, the CDR3 is TGTGCCAGCAGCTCCAGACAGGGCATCCGGGCTTTCTTT. The chain recombines TRBV5-6 with TRBJ1-1; TRBD1 matches at 7 bases. The J segment lost 11 bases and the V segment lost 3 bases, leaving 10 bases of the junction unmatched. The CDR3 consists of 13 residues. Germline assignment: CDR1 SGHDT and CDR2 YYEEEE.

The rearrangement links TRBV6-2 or TRBV6-3 to TRBJ1-5; perhaps TRBD1 as D (6 bases). CDR1 and CDR2 (germline): MNHEY, SVGEGT. Trimming shortened V by 5 bases and J by 7 bases, and 15 bases separated the two germline ends. There are 14 residues in the CDR3. In DNA, the CDR3 is TGTGCCAGCAGTCAAACAGGGATAAGGCAGCCCCAGCATTTT. Translated: CASSQTGIRQPQHF.

V and J are TRBV27 and TRBJ2-1; D ambiguous. V gave up 5 bases and J gave up 7 bases, with 15 bases separating them. Germline V gene data show CDR1 as MNHEY and CDR2 as SMNVEV (reference sequence). CDR3 length equals 14 residues. In nucleotides, the CDR3 is TGTGCCAGCAGTCCATTCACCAGAAGAAATGAGCAGTTCTTC. This translates into CASSPFTRRNEQFF.

This sequence joins TRBV5-4 and TRBJ1-2; D is unclear. CDR3 length: 13 amino acids. Trimming shortened V by 4 bases and J by 8 bases, and 15 bases separated the two germline ends. Germline CDR1 reads SGHNT; CDR2 reads YYREEE (reference sequence). The CDR3 nucleotides are TGTGCCAGCAGCAATCTCCCGGGAGACGGCTACACCTTC. Translating it yields CASSNLPGDGYTF.

The rearrangement uses TRBV27 and TRBJ1-5, with TRBD1 identical over 9 bases. The V and J ends lost 6 bases and 4 bases, in that order; junction bases with no gene match: 4. The V gene's germline CDR1 is MNHEY and CDR2 SMNVEV (reference sequence). The CDR3 contains 14 residues. The chain's CDR3 is CASSPGTGNQPQHF. Written as DNA, the CDR3 is TGTGCCAGCAGCCCCGGGACAGGGAATCAGCCCCAGCATTTT.

This chain joins TRBV25-1 and TRBJ2-6; tentatively, D is TRBD2 (5 bases). CDR3 length: 16 residues. Per the germline V gene, CDR1 is MGHDK and CDR2 is SYGVNS. V was clipped by 3 bases and J by 4 bases, with 13 bases between them. The CDR3 sequence is CASSDAGSPGANVLTF. The CDR3 region has the DNA TGTGCCAGCAGTGATGCGGGTTCTCCCGGGGCCAACGTCCTGACTTTC.

The J gene is TRBJ2-7, the V gene TRBV30; 9 positions match TRBD1. CDR1 and CDR2 from the germline V gene are GTSNPN and SVGIG (reference sequence). This CDR3 contains 16 residues. The V and J ends lost 3 bases and 1 base, in that order; junction bases with no gene match: 10. This chain's CDR3 is CAWRPMGTGFSYEQYF. CDR3 DNA sequence: TGTGCCTGGAGGCCTATGGGGACAGGGTTTTCCTACGAGCAGTACTTC.

Concerning this clone: A junction boundary mismatches the germline segment, possibly from a read error. The chain couples TRBV7-7 to TRBJ2-5; D gene ambiguous. CDR1 and CDR2 (germline): SSHAT, FNYEAQ (reference sequence). This CDR3 region has 13 residues. CDR3 region: CASSLADGETQYF. The CDR3 DNA reads TGTGCTAGCAGCTTAGCTGACGGGGAGACCCAGTACTTC.

V and J are TRBV9 and TRBJ2-2; D gene uncertain. V was clipped by 0 bases and J by 6 bases, with 6 bases between them. In germline, CDR1 is SGDLS, CDR2 YYNGEE. The CDR3 covers 13 residues. CDR3 amino acids: CASSVALPGELFF. CDR3 coding DNA: TGTGCCAGCAGCGTAGCCCTCCCCGGGGAGCTGTTTTTT.

This sequence joins TRBV5-4 and TRBJ2-3; D possibly corresponds to TRBD1 (6 bases). The germline gives CDR1 SGHNT, CDR2 YYREEE (reference sequence). The ends were cut back, 2 bases at V and 4 bases at J, with 8 bases in the middle. The CDR3 totals 13 residues. The CDR3 reads CASSLQGPDTQYF. Written as DNA, the CDR3 is TGTGCCAGCAGCTTACAGGGTCCAGATACGCAGTATTTT.

The chain recombines TRBV5-1 with TRBJ2-7; D gene uncertain. CDR3 length equals 13 residues. Deletions cut 0 bases from V and 3 bases from J, with 7 bases between. Germline assignment: CDR1 SGHRS and CDR2 YFSETQ. This CDR3 reads CASSLGGHYEQYF. CDR3 in DNA: TGCGCCAGCAGCTTGGGAGGTCACTACGAGCAGTACTTC.

The chain's CDR3 is CASSLEEGVGTEAFF. CDR3 sequence (DNA): TGTGCCAGCAGCCTTGAGGAGGGAGTGGGCACTGAAGCTTTCTTT. The chain joins TRBV7-9 to TRBJ1-1, with D hard to call. The ends were cut back, 5 bases at V and 4 bases at J, with 17 bases in the middle. CDR1 is SEHNR, CDR2 FQNEAQ, per germline (reference sequence). This CDR3 contains 15 residues. Together with reference TRBV7-9 and TRBJ1-1, the CDR3 gives the full variable domain: DTGVSQNPRHKITKRGQNVTFRCDPISEHNRLYWYRQTLGQGPEFLTYFQNEAQLEKSRLLSDRFSAERPKGSFSTLEIQRTEQGDSAMYLCASSLEEGVGTEAFFGQGTRLTVV.

The V and J genes are TRBV7-2 and TRBJ2-7, with D tentatively TRBD2 (5 bases). Germline CDR1 SGHTA, CDR2 FQGNSA. V was shortened by 5 bases and J by 6 bases, with 17 bases between the two germline ends. The CDR3 has 14 residues. CDR3 nucleotides: TGTGCCAGCAGCCTTGGACCCGAGGGCCGCGAGCAGTACTTC. The encoded protein is CASSLGPEGREQYF. Supplemented by reference TRBV7-2 and TRBJ2-7, the full variable domain reads GAGVSQSPSNKVTEKGKDVELRCDPISGHTALYWYRQSLGQGLEFLIYFQGNSAPDKSGLPSDRFSAERTGGSVSTLTIQRTQQEDSAVYLCASSLGPEGREQYFGPGTRLTVT.

This clone was seen a few times. The rearrangement joins TRBV7-2 to TRBJ2-3; 8 bases match TRBD2. This CDR3 is built from 16 residues. CDR1 and CDR2 (germline): SGHTA, FQGNSA. J lost 4 bases, V lost 7 bases, and 13 bases had no gene match. The CDR3 loop is CASIPDSGVVSDTQYF. CDR3 DNA: TGTGCCAGCATCCCCGATAGCGGGGTCGTGTCAGATACGCAGTATTTT. Together with reference TRBV7-2 and TRBJ2-3, the CDR3 gives the full variable domain: GAGVSQSPSNKVTEKGKDVELRCDPISGHTALYWYRQSLGQGLEFLIYFQGNSAPDKSGLPSDRFSAERTGGSVSTLTIQRTQQEDSAVYLCASIPDSGVVSDTQYFGPGTRLTVL.

The V and J genes are TRBV19 and TRBJ2-2, with 10 bases matching TRBD1. The J segment lost 6 bases and the V segment lost 5 bases, leaving 9 bases of the junction unmatched. Germline CDR1 LNHDA, CDR2 SQIVND (reference sequence). CDR3 length: 16 amino acids. The CDR3 DNA reads TGTGCCAGTAGTTCCCGGACAGGGGGTAGGGCCGGGGAGCTGTTTTTT. Translation gives CASSSRTGGRAGELFF.